The 2 T cell receptor beta chains given below trace back to one sample, sequenced in a study of early T cells in non-severe SARS-CoV-2 infection. TCRdb re-called the 5' RACE reads with MiXCR, one entry per CDR3 protein. The sample consists of 65,000 to 75,000 distinct CDR3 sequences, 9.5% to 13% of them appearing once. Material for sequencing was whole blood. The source of these receptors is an adult who was a healthcare worker with PCR-confirmed SARS-CoV-2 infection or an uninfected control (not recorded which).

This clonotype was observed at least ten times. The chain joins TRBV12-3 or TRBV12-4 to TRBJ2-1; D remains unclear. The length of the CDR3 is 14 residues. V was shortened by 6 bases and J by 8 bases, with 17 bases between the two germline ends. This chain's CDR3 is CASSPTQPPYEQFF. The DNA of the CDR3 is TGTGCCAGCAGCCCGACCCAACCTCCCTATGAGCAGTTCTTC.

This clonotype came up many times. The chain uses TRBV13 and TRBJ2-3; 15 bases agree with TRBD2. CDR1 is PRHDT, CDR2 FYEKMQ, per germline (reference sequence). The CDR3 covers 16 residues. The trim removed 4 bases at V and 5 bases at J, leaving 4 bases unmatched. The CDR3 loop reads CASSSRTSGGEDTQYF. The CDR3 coding sequence is TGTGCCAGCAGCTCTCGGACTAGCGGGGGGGAAGATACGCAGTATTTT.